A selection of T cell receptor beta chains follows, all from one sample in a study of Ad26.COV2.S vaccination and SARS-CoV-2 variants. Assay: immunoSEQ multiplex PCR; the TCRdb copy retains only in-frame clones and omits some. Among around 400,000 clones, over 75% were seen once, and the ten largest hold 1.5% to 2%. Sequencing used peripheral blood, obtained in a trial of Ad26.COV2.S vaccine versus placebo. The receptors were sampled from a person aged 18-65 years who received the Ad26.COV2.S COVID-19 vaccine or a placebo. The CDR3 runs from the conserved cysteine through the conserved F or W. D genes are given only for firm matches. Rows give clone size only sometimes, using once, few, many, or a class for an expanded clone.

>-|-|TRBJ2-7|TRBV11-2
CASSLDRGTYEQYF
TGTGCCAGCAGCTTAGACCGCGGAACCTACGAGCAGTACTTC
>TRBD1|once|TRBJ2-3|TRBV9
CASSVSGTAADTQYF
TGTGCCAGCAGCGTCTCCGGGACAGCTGCAGATACGCAGTATTTT
>-|-|TRBJ2-3|TRBV29-1
CSAGRRDRGDTQYF
TGCAGCGCTGGGCGCCGGGACCGAGGAGATACGCAGTATTTT
>-|-|TRBJ2-3|TRBV6-5
CASSYPGTAVKYF
TGTGCCAGCAGTTACCCGGGGACTGCAGTAAAGTATTTT
>-|-|TRBJ1-2|TRBV6-5
CASSREDRIHTF
TGTGCCAGCAGCCGGGAAGACCGGATCCACACCTTC
>-|-|TRBJ1-1|TRBV4-3
CASSQTFQGEAFF
TGCGCCAGCAGCCAAACTTTCCAGGGTGAAGCTTTCTTT
>-|-|TRBJ1-1|TRBV5-1
CASSPGGENTEAFF
TGCGCCAGTTCCCCTGGGGGGGAGAACACTGAAGCTTTCTTT
>-|-|TRBJ2-5|TRBV18
CASSPGVQETQYF
TGTGCCAGCTCACCAGGAGTCCAAGAGACCCAGTACTTC
>TRBD1|-|TRBJ1-2|TRBV7-3
CASSLTPGQGGGYTF
TGTGCCAGCAGCTTAACGCCGGGACAGGGCGGTGGCTACACCTTC
>TRBD2|-|TRBJ2-1|TRBV27
CASSPLAGVGGYNEQFF
TGTGCCAGCAGCCCCCTTGCGGGAGTCGGCGGATACAATGAGCAGTTCTTC
>TRBD2|-|TRBJ2-2|TRBV27
CASSLVWRAGGPRSGGELFF
TGTGCCAGCAGTTTGGTTTGGAGAGCGGGAGGGCCGAGGAGCGGCGGGGAGCTGTTTTTT
>-|-|TRBJ1-3|TRBV6-5
CASTPSGGSGNTIYF
TGTGCCAGCACCCCGAGCGGAGGCTCTGGAAACACCATATATTTT
>TRBD2|-|TRBJ2-3|TRBV5-4
CASSPSAGRGDTQYF
TGTGCCAGCAGCCCCTCGGCCGGGAGGGGAGATACGCAGTATTTT
>TRBD1|-|TRBJ1-1|TRBV3-1/TRBV3-2
CASSLRDRMNTEAFF
TGTGCCAGCAGCCTCCGGGACAGGATGAACACTGAAGCTTTCTTT
>-|-|TRBJ2-7|TRBV27
CASSFIHRESYEQYF
TGTGCCAGCAGTTTCATTCACAGGGAATCCTACGAGCAGTACTTC
>-|-|TRBJ2-7|TRBV12-3/TRBV12-4
CASSLGAGEQYF
TGTGCCAGCAGTTTAGGTGCCGGCGAGCAGTACTTC
>TRBD1|-|TRBJ2-5|TRBV13
CASSLRDRETQYF
TGTGCCAGCAGTTTGAGGGACAGAGAGACCCAGTACTTC
>-|once|TRBJ1-2|TRBV7-9
CASSLGAGGYTF
TGTGCCAGCAGCTTAGGGGCGGGAGGCTACACCTTC
>TRBD2|-|TRBJ2-3|TRBV28
CASSPGTSGPFAGDTQYF
TGTGCCAGCAGTCCCGGGACTAGCGGGCCTTTTGCAGGAGATACGCAGTATTTT
>-|-|TRBJ1-1|TRBV5-4
CASSLVTGEAFF
TGTGCCAGCAGCTTAGTGACAGGAGAAGCTTTCTTT
>-|-|TRBJ1-2|TRBV9
CASSPEGTGFDYGYTF
TGTGCCAGCAGCCCCGAGGGTACAGGGTTCGACTATGGCTACACCTTC
>TRBD2|-|TRBJ2-7|TRBV6-5
CASSSRLAGAYEQYF
TGTGCCAGCAGTTCGAGACTAGCGGGGGCCTACGAGCAGTACTTC
>-|-|TRBJ2-1|TRBV5-5
CASSLGVSSYNEQFF
TGTGCCAGCAGCTTGGGAGTCAGCTCCTACAATGAGCAGTTCTTC
>-|-|TRBJ1-1|TRBV7-7
CASSLIPGISFF
TGTGCTAGCAGCTTAATCCCAGGTATCTCTTTCTTT
>-|-|TRBJ2-1|TRBV7-9
CASSLGGLYNEQFF
TGTGCCAGCAGCTTAGGAGGCCTCTACAATGAGCAGTTCTTC
>-|-|TRBJ1-2|TRBV7-9
CASSLNRDSLFYGYTF
TGTGCCAGCAGCTTAAATCGAGACAGCCTATTCTATGGCTACACCTTC
>-|-|TRBJ2-5|TRBV19
CASSPLGVQTQYF
TGTGCCAGTAGTCCCCTAGGGGTACAGACCCAGTACTTC
>TRBD1|-|TRBJ1-3|TRBV10-1
CASSRTGSSGNTIYF
TGCGCCAGCAGTAGGACAGGGTCCTCTGGAAACACCATATATTTT
>-|once|TRBJ2-2|TRBV6-2/TRBV6-3
CASSSVREVGTGELFF
TGTGCCAGCAGTTCAGTCAGGGAAGTTGGCACCGGGGAGCTGTTTTTT
>-|-|TRBJ1-2|TRBV7-9
CASSRGDSNYGYTF
TGTGCCAGCAGTAGGGGCGATTCTAACTATGGCTACACCTTC
>-|once|TRBJ1-3|TRBV9
CASSLGQTLISGNTIYF
TGTGCCAGCAGCCTCGGACAGACACTAATCTCTGGAAACACCATATATTTT
>TRBD2|-|TRBJ2-1|TRBV29-1
CSVKKGTSSYNEQFF
TGCAGCGTGAAAAAAGGGACTAGCTCCTACAATGAGCAGTTCTTC
>TRBD1|-|TRBJ1-4|TRBV6-2/TRBV6-3
CASSGQGGRELFF
TGTGCCAGCAGTGGACAGGGCGGCCGGGAACTGTTTTTT
>TRBD1|-|TRBJ1-6|TRBV27
CASRQDRGKNSPLHF
TGTGCCAGCAGGCAGGACAGGGGAAAGAATTCACCCCTCCACTTT
>TRBD1|-|TRBJ1-6|TRBV11-2
CASSPRTGTSPLHF
TGTGCCAGCAGCCCACGGACAGGGACTTCACCCCTCCACTTT
>TRBD2|-|TRBJ2-4|TRBV11-2
CASSPIPRGRADIQYF
TGTGCCAGCAGCCCGATTCCCCGCGGGAGGGCTGACATTCAGTACTTC
>TRBD2|-|TRBJ2-1|TRBV28
CASSTPWTSGRKLVF
TGTGCCAGCAGTACCCCTTGGACTAGCGGGAGGAAATTGGTCTTC
>-|-|TRBJ2-2|TRBV3-1/TRBV3-2
CASSQGTVDTGELFF
TGTGCCAGCAGCCAAGGGACAGTCGACACCGGGGAGCTGTTTTTT